A single sample is the source of the 27 T cell receptor beta chains below, sequenced in a study of blood T cell repertoires in COVID-19. Method: immunoSEQ multiplex PCR; TCRdb's copy keeps in-frame clones and lacks some. The sample holds more than 200,000 clones, about 88% seen once. Sequences were obtained from peripheral blood. Receptors originate from a man aged 25 to 40 with active or convalescent COVID-19.

This clone was counted a single time. The CDR3 nucleotides are TGTGCCAGCAGCTCCGGGACTAGAAAGGAGCAGTTCTTC. Its translation: CASSSGTRKEQFF. The chain has TRBV7-2 and TRBJ2-1, with TRBD2 matching over 8 bases. This CDR3 is built from 13 residues. Per germline, CDR1 SGHTA and CDR2 FQGNSA. The junction had 6 bases not matched to a gene; V was cut back by 4 bases and J by 10 bases.

J is TRBJ2-1 and V is TRBV7-9; no definite D call. V dropped 0 bases and J dropped 1 base, with 19 bases sitting between them. The CDR3 runs 19 residues. Germline CDR1 SEHNR, CDR2 FQNEAQ (reference sequence). The CDR3 region is CASSLALNSGEVSYNEQFF. CDR3 coding DNA: TGTGCCAGCAGCTTAGCGCTTAATTCGGGTGAAGTGTCCTACAATGAGCAGTTCTTC.

The V call is TRBV6-1, the J call TRBJ1-2; 8 positions match TRBD1. CDR3 length: 14 amino acids. Germline CDR1 MNHNS, CDR2 SASEGT. The V segment lost 1 base and the J segment 7 bases; nucleotides outside the gene matches: 5. For the CDR3, the DNA is TGTGCCAGCAGTGAAGGGCAGGGGGCTACTGGCTACACCTTC. Protein: CASSEGQGATGYTF.

Turning to this clone: Compared with germline, one end of the junction differs, possibly owing to a read error. The chain combines TRBV11-2 with TRBJ1-2; no reliable D call. The germline V gene encodes CDR1 SGHAT and CDR2 FQNNGV. CDR3 length: 14 residues. The CDR3 DNA reads as TGTGCCAGCAGCCTAGATCAAGGAGCCTCTGGCTACACCTTC. This sequence encodes CASSLDQGASGYTF.

The chain has TRBV2 and TRBJ2-7, with D possibly TRBD2 on 5 matching bases. This CDR3 contains 10 residues. Trimming removed 8 bases from V and 4 bases from J, with 6 bases in between. Germline CDR1 is SNHLY and CDR2 is FYNNEI. CDR3 in amino acids: CASGEYEQYF. CDR3 in DNA: TGTGCCAGCGGGGAGTACGAGCAGTACTTC. The full variable domain, rest sourced from reference TRBV2 and TRBJ2-7, is EPEVTQTPSHQVTQMGQEVILRCVPISNHLYFYWYRQILGQKVEFLVSFYNNEISEKSEIFDDQFSVERPDGSNFTLKIRSTKLEDSAMYFCASGEYEQYFGPGTRLTVT.

J is TRBJ2-7 and V is TRBV6-5, with D perhaps matching TRBD2 (6 bases). The V and J ends lost 10 bases and 1 base respectively, with 14 bases between them. The CDR3 has 13 amino acids. Germline V gene data show CDR1 as MNHEY and CDR2 as SVGAGI. CDR3: CATAGLRSYEQYF. CDR3 nucleotides: TGTGCCACGGCTGGACTACGATCCTACGAGCAGTACTTC.

The J gene is TRBJ1-1, the V gene TRBV5-5; D possibly corresponds to TRBD1 (6 bases). The CDR3 length is 14 residues. V was clipped by 0 bases and J by 1 base, with 7 bases between them. Germline lookup yields CDR1 SGHKS and CDR2 YYEKEE (reference sequence). CDR3 nucleotides: TGTGCCAGCAGCTTGGGGACAGCGAACACTGAAGCTTTCTTT. As protein: CASSLGTANTEAFF.

The chain has TRBV6-1 and TRBJ1-5; D unclear. Germline loops: CDR1 MNHNS, CDR2 SASEGT. The V gene lost 3 bases and the J gene lost 5 bases, with 8 bases spanning the gap. This CDR3 is 13 amino acids long. This CDR3 is CASSDRFDQPQHF. As DNA, the CDR3 is TGTGCCAGCAGTGACAGGTTCGATCAGCCCCAGCATTTT.

V usage is TRBV6-2 or TRBV6-3 and J usage is TRBJ1-4; D not certain. The V end was cut by 2 bases, the J end by 2 bases, with 9 bases between. There are 15 residues in the CDR3. Looked up from germline, CDR1 is MNHEY and CDR2 is SVGEGT. This CDR3 reads CASSYVGITNEKLFF. CDR3 in DNA: TGTGCCAGCAGTTACGTCGGGATTACTAATGAAAAACTGTTTTTT.

This chain's CDR3 is CASSESFSGGTDTQYF. CDR3 DNA: TGCGCCAGCAGTGAGTCCTTTAGCGGGGGCACAGATACGCAGTATTTT. The V gene is TRBV10-2, the J gene TRBJ2-3, with 8 bases identical to TRBD2. Trimming cost V 0 bases and J 1 base; bases outside gene matches: 3. The CDR3 runs to 16 residues. Germline V gene sequence: CDR1 WSHSY, CDR2 SAAADI.

The chain employs TRBV6-5 and TRBJ2-7; maybe TRBD1 (5 bases). The V end was cut by 8 bases, the J end by 1 base, with 12 bases between. The CDR3 extends over 13 amino acids. Per germline, CDR1 MNHEY and CDR2 SVGAGI. CDR3 nucleotide sequence: TGTGCCAGCTGTCGTCAGGGTTCCTACGAGCAGTACTTC. It codes for CASCRQGSYEQYF.

The chain has TRBV5-1 and TRBJ1-6; the match to TRBD1 covers 7 bases. Germline CDR1 is SGHRS and CDR2 is YFSETQ. Trimming at V came to 4 bases and at J to 7 bases, leaving 5 bases not matched to a gene. The CDR3 loop spans 14 amino acids. The CDR3 coding sequence is TGCGCCAGCAGCCTACAGGGGACCAATTCACCCCTCCACTTT. It encodes CASSLQGTNSPLHF.

The V and J genes are TRBV21-1 and TRBJ1-2. TRBV21-1 is reported as a pseudogene. The CDR3 loop spans 15 amino acids. As DNA, the CDR3 is TGTGCCAGCAGCAAAGTTGGGGGGTTCAGCTATGGCTACACCTTC. Translation: CASSKVGGFSYGYTF.

This chain links TRBV7-9 with TRBJ1-1, with 8 positions matching TRBD1. The CDR3 has 15 residues. J lost 2 bases, V lost 5 bases, and 7 bases had no gene match. Germline V gene sequence: CDR1 SEHNR, CDR2 FQNEAQ (reference sequence). The chain's CDR3 is CASSTRQGSNTEAFF. In DNA form, the CDR3 reads TGTGCCAGCAGCACACGACAGGGGAGTAACACTGAAGCTTTCTTT.

V gene TRBV13 combines with J gene TRBJ1-1; D unclear. V shed 3 bases and J shed 1 base, with 9 bases lying between them. The CDR3 has 14 residues. CDR1 and CDR2 from the germline V gene are PRHDT and FYEKMQ (reference sequence). The CDR3 DNA reads TGTGCCAGCAGCTTCGCGGCCAGGAACACTGAAGCTTTCTTT. Its protein is CASSFAARNTEAFF.

CDR3 nucleotide sequence: TGTGCCAGCAGTTACGTCGGACAGAGTAATCAGCCCCAGCATTTT. Amino acids: CASSYVGQSNQPQHF. The chain couples TRBV6-2 or TRBV6-3 to TRBJ1-5, with a tentative D call TRBD1 (6 bases). CDR1 is MNHEY, CDR2 SVGEGT, per germline. V lost 2 bases, J lost 4 bases, and 12 bases lay in between. This CDR3 has 15 amino acids.

This clone was observed once. This rearrangement joins TRBV15 to TRBJ1-1; 11 nucleotides line up with TRBD1. V shed 6 bases, J shed 1 base, and the junction held 13 bases outside the gene matches. The length of the CDR3 is 18 residues. The germline V gene encodes CDR1 LNHNV and CDR2 YYDKDF (reference sequence). The CDR3: CATSPGQGESGPNTEAFF. The CDR3 DNA is TGTGCCACCAGTCCGGGACAGGGGGAATCGGGGCCGAACACTGAAGCTTTCTTT.

The V and J genes are TRBV5-4 and TRBJ2-7; 10 bases match TRBD1. The germline V gene has CDR1 SGHNT and CDR2 YYREEE (reference sequence). The J segment lost 5 bases and the V segment lost 0 bases, leaving 2 bases of the junction unmatched. This CDR3 comprises 14 residues. The CDR3 loop is CASSLGQGADEQYF. In DNA form, the CDR3 reads TGTGCCAGCAGCTTGGGACAGGGGGCAGACGAGCAGTACTTC.

The rearrangement uses TRBV4-1 and TRBJ2-3, with TRBD2 matching over 11 bases. The trim removed 3 bases at V and 4 bases at J, leaving 3 bases unmatched. The CDR3 is made up of 15 amino acids. The germline V gene has CDR1 MGHRA and CDR2 YSYEKL. CDR3 nucleotide sequence: TGCGCCAGCAGCCAGCCGGGACTAGCGGCAGATACGCAGTATTTT. Protein sequence: CASSQPGLAADTQYF.

The chain joins TRBV4-1 to TRBJ2-1; 8 bases are shared with TRBD2. The CDR3 covers 16 residues. J gave up 4 bases and V 0 bases, and 5 bases lay outside the gene matches. Per the germline V gene, CDR1 is MGHRA and CDR2 is YSYEKL. In DNA, the CDR3 is TGCGCCAGCAGCCAAGATTCGCGGGGGGCATACAATGAGCAGTTCTTC. This gives the protein CASSQDSRGAYNEQFF.

The chain employs TRBV5-6 and TRBJ1-6, with TRBD1 identical over 8 bases. The germline V gene encodes CDR1 SGHDT and CDR2 YYEEEE. This CDR3 region has 14 residues. Unmatched junction bases numbered 4, after V lost 4 bases and J lost 7 bases. This chain's CDR3 is CASSTTGANSPLHF. The DNA of the CDR3 is TGTGCCAGCAGCACGACAGGGGCAAATTCACCCCTCCACTTT.

The count of this clone is one. This chain uses TRBV5-6 with TRBJ1-2; 8 bases are a match to TRBD1. Germline assignment: CDR1 SGHDT and CDR2 YYEEEE. This CDR3 has 16 amino acids. Trimming at V came to 1 base and at J to 5 bases, leaving 10 bases not matched to a gene. The CDR3 coding sequence is TGTGCCAGCAGCTTGTTAGGGACAGGATTATCGTATGGCTACACCTTC. Amino acid sequence: CASSLLGTGLSYGYTF.

V and J are TRBV6-5 and TRBJ2-3; 8 bases agree with TRBD2. The CDR3 contains 15 residues. J lost 4 bases, V lost 2 bases, and 5 bases had no gene match. Per germline, CDR1 MNHEY and CDR2 SVGAGI. The CDR3 sequence is CASSYGGGPADTQYF. CDR3 DNA: TGTGCCAGCAGTTACGGCGGGGGGCCGGCAGATACGCAGTATTTT.

A remark on this clone: A read error may account for a junction end that differs from germline. This chain connects TRBV3-1 (or the pseudogene TRBV3-2) to TRBJ1-1, with a weak D call TRBD1 (5 bases). CDR1 is LGHDT, CDR2 YNNKEL, per germline (reference sequence). This CDR3 contains 12 residues. CDR3 DNA: TGTGCCAGCAGCACCTGGGTCTGGGTCGGGGGCTTT. It yields the protein CASSTWVWVGGF.

The CDR3: CASSLGLAADTQYF. The CDR3 DNA sequence: TGCGCCAGCAGCTTGGGACTAGCTGCAGATACGCAGTATTTT. This chain uses TRBV5-1 with TRBJ2-3, with TRBD2 matching over 7 bases. Germline CDR1 is SGHRS and CDR2 is YFSETQ. The CDR3 runs 14 residues. The V segment lost 0 bases and the J segment 4 bases; nucleotides outside the gene matches: 2.

This clone was detected only a few times. This rearrangement joins TRBV9 to TRBJ1-6, with D perhaps matching TRBD1 (6 bases). There are 15 residues in the CDR3. Trimming took off 5 bases at V and 5 bases at J, with 14 bases between the two ends. The germline gives CDR1 SGDLS, CDR2 YYNGEE. CDR3 protein: CASSPTGGNNSPLHF. The CDR3 DNA reads as TGTGCCAGCAGTCCGACAGGTGGGAATAATTCACCCCTCCACTTT.

The chain couples TRBV30 to TRBJ1-4; D is perhaps TRBD1 (5 bases). The germline V gene has CDR1 GTSNPN and CDR2 SVGIG (reference sequence). The ends were cut back, 3 bases at V and 4 bases at J, with 12 bases in the middle. CDR3 length: 14 residues. The CDR3 DNA is TGTGCCTGGAGGAAGACAGAGAATAATGAAAAACTGTTTTTT. Translating gives CAWRKTENNEKLFF.